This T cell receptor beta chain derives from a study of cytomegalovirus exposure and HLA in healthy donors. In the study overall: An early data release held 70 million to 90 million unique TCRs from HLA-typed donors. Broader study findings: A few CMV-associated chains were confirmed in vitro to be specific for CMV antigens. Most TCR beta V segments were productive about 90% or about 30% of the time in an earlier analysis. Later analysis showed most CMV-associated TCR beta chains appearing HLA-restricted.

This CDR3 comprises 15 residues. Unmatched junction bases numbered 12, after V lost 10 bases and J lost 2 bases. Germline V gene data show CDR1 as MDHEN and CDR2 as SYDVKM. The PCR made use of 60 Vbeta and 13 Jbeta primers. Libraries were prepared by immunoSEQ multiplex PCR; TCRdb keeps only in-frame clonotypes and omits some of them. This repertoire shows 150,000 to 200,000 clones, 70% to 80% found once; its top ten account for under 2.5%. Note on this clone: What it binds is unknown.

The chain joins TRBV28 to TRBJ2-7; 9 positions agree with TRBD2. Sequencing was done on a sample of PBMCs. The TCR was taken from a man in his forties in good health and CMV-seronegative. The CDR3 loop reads CATLGVAGATYEQYF. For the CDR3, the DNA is TGTGCCACCTTGGGAGTAGCGGGAGCTACCTACGAGCAGTACTTC. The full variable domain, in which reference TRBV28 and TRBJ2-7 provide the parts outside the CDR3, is DVKVTQSSRYLVKRTGEKVFLECVQDMDHENMFWYRQDPGLGLRLIYFSYDVKMKEKGDIPEGYSVSREKKERFSLILESASTNQTSMYLCATLGVAGATYEQYFGPGTRLTVT.